What follows are 7 T cell receptor beta chains derived from one specimen sequenced in a study of T cells in Graves' hyperthyroidism and ophthalmopathy. RNA transcripts gave rise to amplified TCR beta CDR3 regions. HTBI primers were employed in a first-round RT-PCR of the TCR CDR3. TCRdb itself ran the multiplex PCR reads through MiXCR, one entry per CDR3 protein. The table has over 500,000 distinct CDR3 sequences, around 13% seen once. Sequencing used blood. The receptor source for this set is a woman between 35 and 50 years old with Graves' hyperthyroidism.

Many counts were recorded for this clonotype. This rearrangement joins TRBV12-3 or TRBV12-4 to TRBJ1-5, with no clear D. Trimming left V 1 base short and J 4 bases short, with 17 bases between. This CDR3 spans 17 amino acids. CDR3 nucleotide sequence: TGTGCCAGCAGTTTAGTGGTAGGTCAGTTTACAAATCAGCCCCAGCATTTT. Translated, it gives CASSLVVGQFTNQPQHF.

The rearrangement joins TRBV10-1 to TRBJ2-1; no clear D. The V end lost 3 bases, the J end lost 4 bases, and 10 bases lay between the germline ends. The V gene's germline CDR1 is WNHNN and CDR2 SYGVQD (reference sequence). The CDR3 runs to 14 residues. The CDR3 DNA reads TGCGCCAGCAGTGATACCGGATTATACAATGAGCAGTTCTTC. This translates into CASSDTGLYNEQFF.

This clonotype was picked up many times. This chain links TRBV30 with TRBJ1-1; no clear D gene. V lost 0 bases, J lost 7 bases, and 15 bases lay in between. Per germline, CDR1 GTSNPN and CDR2 SVGIG (reference sequence). The CDR3 is 14 residues long. CDR3 bases: TGTGCCTGGAGTGTACAGACTCAAAGGATTGAAGCTTTCTTT. It codes for CAWSVQTQRIEAFF.

This clonotype has just a few counts. J is TRBJ2-3 and V is TRBV14; TRBD2 is a possible D gene (6 bases). V lost 6 bases to trimming and J lost 0 bases, with 16 bases between them. From germline, CDR1 is SGHDN and CDR2 FVKESK. The CDR3 runs 16 residues. The CDR3 region has the DNA TGTGCCAGCAGTCTCGGGGGAGTCACTAGCACAGATACGCAGTATTTT. It specifies CASSLGGVTSTDTQYF.

This clonotype was seen at least ten times. This rearrangement joins TRBV19 to TRBJ1-1; possible D gene TRBD1, 5 bases. In germline, CDR1 is LNHDA, CDR2 SQIVND (reference sequence). The CDR3 contains 13 residues. V lost 3 bases, J lost 7 bases, and 12 bases lay in between. The CDR3 loop is CASSITGGGEAFF. DNA of the CDR3: TGTGCCAGTAGTATCACCGGGGGTGGTGAAGCTTTCTTT.

This clonotype was counted ten times or more. V is TRBV18 and J is TRBJ1-1, with D possibly being TRBD1 (6 bases). This CDR3 has 13 amino acids. V shed 3 bases and J shed 5 bases, with 10 bases lying between them. Germline values: CDR1 KGHSH, CDR2 LQKENI. This chain's CDR3 is CASSPVGTTEAFF. CDR3 nucleotides: TGTGCCAGCTCACCCGTTGGGACAACTGAAGCTTTCTTT. Combining the CDR3 with reference TRBV18 and TRBJ1-1 gives the whole variable domain NAGVMQNPRHLVRRRGQEARLRCSPMKGHSHVYWYRQLPEEGLKFMVYLQKENIIDESGMPKERFSAEFPKEGPSILRIQQVVRGDSAAYFCASSPVGTTEAFFGQGTRLTVV.

This clonotype was picked up one time. It may be a read error: a sequence one base away is much more abundant. The chain links TRBV7-2 to TRBJ2-1; possibly TRBD2 for D (6 bases). The CDR3 length is 15 residues. Germline V CDR1 and CDR2: SGHTA, FQGNSA. V lost 2 bases to trimming and J lost 10 bases, with 18 bases between them. This CDR3 is CASSLIHGDSYEQFF. The CDR3 nucleotides are TGTGCCAGCAGCTTAATTCACGGGGACTCCTACGAGCAGTTCTTC.